The 18 T cell receptor beta chains below come from one sample, sequenced in a study of response to subunit inactivated influenza vaccine. TCRdb reprocessed the RT-PCR reads via MiXCR and lists one record per CDR3 protein. Of about 700,000 distinct CDR3 sequences listed, more than 15% are singletons. The sequenced sample was PBMCs from blood, obtained about 12 days after vaccination. The receptors derive from a middle-aged man who received an inactivated influenza vaccine.

V is TRBV29-1 and J is TRBJ1-1; the D is unclear. This CDR3 has 11 residues. V dropped 1 base and J dropped 4 bases, with 4 bases sitting between them. Germline values: CDR1 SQVTM, CDR2 ANQGSEA. CDR3 residues: CSVEGVTEAFF. CDR3 nucleotides: TGCAGCGTTGAAGGGGTCACTGAAGCTTTCTTT.

The sample holds a few counts of this clonotype. The chain uses TRBV28 and TRBJ2-7; TRBD1 matches 7 bases. Losses at the gene ends were 2 bases for V and 2 bases for J; bases not matched to a gene: 6. This CDR3 spans 15 amino acids. CDR1 and CDR2 from the germline V gene are MDHEN and SYDVKM. CDR3 region: CASSLGSGGPYEQYF. For the CDR3, the DNA is TGTGCCAGCAGTTTAGGGTCAGGGGGACCCTACGAGCAGTACTTC.

This clonotype showed up just a few times. This chain uses TRBV3-1 with TRBJ1-5, with TRBD1 matching over 8 bases. The trim removed 0 bases at V and 10 bases at J, leaving 2 bases unmatched. This CDR3 comprises 13 residues. The germline V gene encodes CDR1 LGHDT and CDR2 YNNKEL (reference sequence). The CDR3 coding sequence is TGTGCCAGCAGCCAAGACAGGGGGCTCCCCCAGCATTTT. Translated, it gives CASSQDRGLPQHF.

This clonotype was detected only a few times. The chain employs TRBV7-9 and TRBJ2-3, with TRBD2 matching 9 bases. V was clipped by 7 bases and J by 6 bases; unmatched bases: 5. Germline values: CDR1 SEHNR, CDR2 FQNEAQ (reference sequence). The CDR3 runs 13 residues. CDR3 bases: TGTGCCAGCACTCTAGCGGGATCTGATACGCAGTATTTT. As protein: CASTLAGSDTQYF.

The rearrangement joins TRBV6-2 or TRBV6-3 to TRBJ2-7; D gene uncertain. V was trimmed by 4 bases and J by 3 bases, leaving 10 bases between them. The CDR3 totals 13 residues. Germline assignment: CDR1 MNHEY and CDR2 SVGEGT. The CDR3 DNA is TGTGCCAGCAGTTTACGACGGTTCTACGAGCAGTACTTC. This codes for CASSLRRFYEQYF.

The table lists this clonotype with a few counts. The V call is TRBV4-1, the J call TRBJ2-5; tentative D call: TRBD2 (6 bases). Germline V gene lookup returns CDR1 MGHRA and CDR2 YSYEKL. The CDR3 loop spans 16 amino acids. Between the trimmed V and J ends, which lost 0 bases and 5 bases, there was a span of 16 bases. In nucleotides, the CDR3 is TGCGCCAGCAGCCAAGATCTTTGGCGGGACCGGGAGACCCAGTACTTC. This gives the protein CASSQDLWRDRETQYF.

The chain combines TRBV28 with TRBJ2-7; TRBD1 or TRBD2 may be the D gene (5 bases each). CDR1 and CDR2 from the germline V gene are MDHEN and SYDVKM. This CDR3 contains 16 residues. The V end was cut by 5 bases, the J end by 2 bases, with 19 bases between. The CDR3 is CASSPPLGTPAYEQYF. CDR3 coding DNA: TGTGCCAGCAGTCCCCCCTTGGGGACGCCCGCCTACGAGCAGTACTTC.

This clonotype was counted many times. In DNA, the CDR3 is TGTGCCAGCAGAAGGGACAGGGAGAATCAGCCCCAGCATTTT. It encodes CASRRDRENQPQHF. J is TRBJ1-5 and V is TRBV2; the match to TRBD1 covers 9 bases. The CDR3 consists of 14 residues. Germline assignment: CDR1 SNHLY and CDR2 FYNNEI. Trimming at V came to 6 bases and at J to 4 bases, leaving 4 bases not matched to a gene.

Comment on this clonotype: A read error may produce the germline difference seen at one junction end. The chain is built from TRBV6-6 and TRBJ2-2, with no clear D. Germline V gives CDR1 MNHNY, CDR2 SVGAGI (reference sequence). This CDR3 spans 12 amino acids. CDR3 sequence: CVSSISGGELFF. In nucleotides, the CDR3 is TGTGTCAGCAGCATTAGTGGCGGGGAGCTGTTTTTT.

The chain couples TRBV4-3 to TRBJ2-3; no clear D. The CDR3 has 13 amino acids. CDR1 is LGHNA and CDR2 is YSLEER in the germline V gene. The V gene lost 8 bases and the J gene lost 6 bases, with 15 bases spanning the gap. The CDR3 DNA reads as TGCGCCAGCTCAGCCAGGCGTTGGGATACGCAGTATTTT. It yields the protein CASSARRWDTQYF.

This chain links TRBV5-1 with TRBJ2-3; TRBD1 agrees at 11 bases. The CDR3 consists of 16 residues. From germline, CDR1 is SGHRS and CDR2 YFSETQ. V gave up 2 bases and J gave up 2 bases; unmatched junction bases: 4. CDR3 region: CASSFGQGASTDTQYF. The CDR3 region has the DNA TGCGCCAGCAGCTTCGGACAGGGGGCATCCACAGATACGCAGTATTTT.

This clonotype showed up many times. The V gene is TRBV18, the J gene TRBJ2-2; D gene unclear. With 1 base removed from V and 3 bases from J, the gap between germline ends came to 3 bases. The CDR3 contains 13 residues. Germline V gives CDR1 KGHSH, CDR2 LQKENI. This CDR3 reads CASSPRYTGELFF. The DNA for the CDR3 is TGTGCCAGCTCACCACGGTACACCGGGGAGCTGTTTTTT.

This clonotype was observed many times. The chain carries TRBV5-1 and TRBJ2-3; possible D gene TRBD2, 5 bases. V lost 0 bases, J lost 2 bases, and 10 bases lay in between. The CDR3 is 15 amino acids. The germline CDR1 and CDR2 sequences are SGHRS and YFSETQ. The CDR3 bases are TGCGCCAGCAGCTTGGTTGGCGGACTCACAGATACGCAGTATTTT. This translates into CASSLVGGLTDTQYF.

The genes are TRBV18 and TRBJ1-2; 12 nucleotides match TRBD1. This CDR3 spans 15 amino acids. The junction had 6 bases not matched to a gene; V was cut back by 4 bases and J by 6 bases. Germline V CDR1 and CDR2: KGHSH, LQKENI. The CDR3 nucleotides are TGTGCCAGCTCACGCCAGGGACAGGGGGCTGATGGCTACACCTTC. The encoded protein is CASSRQGQGADGYTF.

V gene TRBV11-1 combines with J gene TRBJ2-7; perhaps TRBD2 as D (6 bases). From germline, CDR1 is SGHAT and CDR2 FQDESV (reference sequence). V lost 0 bases to trimming and J lost 2 bases, with 20 bases between them. CDR3 length: 18 residues. CDR3 nucleotides: TGTGCCAGCAGCTTAGCGTTAGTCGGGACTGACGTTGCCTACGAGCAGTACTTC. Amino acid sequence: CASSLALVGTDVAYEQYF. Complete variable domain (other parts from reference TRBV11-1 and TRBJ2-7): EAEVAQSPRYKITEKSQAVAFWCDPISGHATLYWYRQILGQGPELLVQFQDESVVDDSQLPKDRFSAERLKGVDSTLKIQPAELGDSAMYLCASSLALVGTDVAYEQYFGPGTRLTVT.

The V and J genes are TRBV7-8 and TRBJ2-1; D is possibly TRBD1 (6 bases). With 1 base removed from V and 0 bases from J, the gap between germline ends came to 13 bases. CDR3 length: 17 residues. Per the germline V gene, CDR1 is SGHVS and CDR2 is FQNEAQ. CDR3 coding DNA: TGTGCCAGCAGCTTAGTCTTGAGGGGGAGCTCCTACAATGAGCAGTTCTTC. This sequence encodes CASSLVLRGSSYNEQFF.

This clonotype has only a few counts. The chain carries TRBV10-2 and TRBJ2-3; D gene ambiguous. V lost 0 bases and J lost 6, with 13 bases in between. The germline V gene encodes CDR1 WSHSY and CDR2 SAAADI. The CDR3 runs 15 residues. CDR3: CASSESMPSRDTQYF. The CDR3 DNA reads TGCGCCAGCAGTGAGTCGATGCCATCCAGGGATACGCAGTATTTT.

This clonotype was picked up a small number of times. The rearrangement joins TRBV15 to TRBJ1-3; D not resolved. The germline V and J ends were trimmed by 1 base and 0 bases, with 7 bases remaining between them. Germline assignment: CDR1 LNHNV and CDR2 YYDKDF (reference sequence). The length of the CDR3 is 15 residues. The CDR3 bases are TGTGCCACCAGCAGAGCCGACGGCTCTGGAAACACCATATATTTT. Encoded protein: CATSRADGSGNTIYF.